This record covers a single TCR beta chain. This clonotype has only a few counts. Its antigen is currently not known. The input lacks base qualities; no much larger clone sits a single base away. The record originates from a study of spatial heterogeneity in lung cancer (dated by TCRdb to between 2019 and 2020). Regarding the complete study: More beta-chain than alpha-chain transcripts were consistently detected, likely reflecting higher beta-chain transcript abundance. In non-small cell lung cancer, the study quantitatively compared TCR alpha and beta repertoires across several tumor regions, matched nontumor lung, and blood. At surgery, both alpha and beta chains were TCR-sequenced in 220 tumor regions, about 64 matched nontumor lung samples and 56 PBMC samples. Nonsynonymous mutation counts, determined by whole-exome sequencing of tumor tissue, were related to features of the TCR repertoire. In the raw uncorrected reads, each unique combination of TCR and UMI appeared on average more than ten times. Paper-wide results and their limitations: Ubiquitous expanded tumor TCRs showed up in blood more often at tumor resection than at routine follow-up. Additional single-cell paired TCR alpha and beta sequencing was considered necessary to confirm, at a functional level, the hypothesis that regional TCRs recognize regional mutations.

CDR1 SGDLS and CDR2 YYNGEE are derived from the germline V gene. V is pruned by 0 bases and J by 5 bases, leaving 3 bases of the junction without a gene match. Spanning cysteine to phenylalanine, the CDR3 consists of 14 amino acids. Solely the CDR3 DNA is kept, with 42 bases framed from the first base. What the time point label conveys for this sample: sample taken at primary tumor resection. TCR sequencing used whole RNA extracted from tumor and nontumor lung tissue, or from cryopreserved PBMC samples, without cell sorting. The donors were approximately 70 patients from the lung TRACERx cohort who had early-stage, untreated non-small cell lung cancer. Only patients for whom sufficient RNA was available from at least two tumor regions were selected for TCR sequencing. Libraries were made using 5' RACE. The sequencer was a NextSeq 500. The TCR library protocol attached a unique molecular identifier to each TCR cDNA molecule to allow correction of PCR and sequencing errors. In the authors' own workflow: TCR identification, UMI-based error correction and CDR3 extraction were all carried out with Decombinator tools. TCRs above a frequency of 2 per 1,000, corresponding to the top 1% of the tumor frequency distribution, were defined as expanded. Rényi diversity was computed with the R vegan package after subsampling each repertoire 100 times to 5,000 TCRs. CDR3 similarity networks were built from amino acid triplet string-kernel similarity, with CDR3s being connected when pairwise similarity was above 0.82. The raw public reads went through TCRdb reprocessing: fastp at Q25, MiXCR clone calling, in-frame beta chains kept. Each CDR3 protein gets just one entry, which takes the most common genes and DNA from the rows behind it. V and J calls and clone size were set by TCRdb, not the authors. The sample records under 100,000 distinct CDR3 sequences, roughly 10% of which are singletons. Together, the top ten hold 6.9% of the sample.

This receptor chain uses TRBV9 and TRBJ2-3, with 7 bases aligning to TRBD2. The source material was PBMCs, sampled at surgery. This sequence originates from a male donor with early-stage non-small cell lung cancer. The CDR3 reads CASSVEAGQDTQYF. The DNA is as follows: TGTGCCAGCAGCGTAGAAGCGGGGCAAGATACGCAGTATTTT.